Each of the 32 T cell receptor beta chains below was sequenced from the same sample in a study of breast tumors, draining lymph nodes, adjacent tissues. Axillary draining lymph nodes of breast cancer patients supplied the node samples. One entry per CDR3 protein results from TCRdb running MiXCR on the multiplex PCR reads. The sample holds 200,000 or so distinct CDR3 sequences, 31% seen once. The sample comprised axillary lymph node tissue. These receptor sequences come from a female donor with breast cancer. Some clones in this sample may be carry-over from other donors' samples.

This clonotype was counted ten times or more. The rearrangement uses TRBV7-2 and TRBJ2-1, with D uncertain. The V and J ends lost 2 bases and 10 bases respectively, with 9 bases between them. This CDR3 region has 12 residues. The V gene's germline CDR1 is SGHTA and CDR2 FQGNSA. The chain's CDR3 is CASSLNDREQFF. In DNA form, the CDR3 reads TGTGCCAGCAGCTTAAATGACCGAGAGCAGTTCTTC.

Many counts were recorded for this clonotype. This rearrangement joins TRBV10-3 to TRBJ1-6; D not certain. The V and J ends lost 3 bases and 7 bases respectively, with 7 bases between them. The V gene's germline CDR1 is ENHRY and CDR2 SYGVKD. The CDR3 runs to 13 residues. In DNA form, the CDR3 reads TGTGCCATCAGTGATCAGGAAAATTCACCCCTCCACTTT. Encoded protein: CAISDQENSPLHF.

This clonotype was detected many times. The rearrangement joins TRBV5-6 to TRBJ1-4; 8 positions match TRBD1. J gave up 4 bases and V 4 bases, and 6 bases lay outside the gene matches. Germline V gene data show CDR1 as SGHDT and CDR2 as YYEEEE. This CDR3 region has 15 residues. The CDR3 nucleotides read TGTGCCAGCAGCCCAGCAGGGGGCCTTAATGAAAAACTGTTTTTT. This gives the protein CASSPAGGLNEKLFF.

The table lists this clonotype with many counts. This sequence joins TRBV4-3 and TRBJ1-2, with TRBD1 as a possible D gene (5 bases). This CDR3 has 14 amino acids. Germline-derived CDR1 and CDR2 are LGHNA and YSLEER. Trimming left V 1 base short and J 1 base short, with 7 bases between. The CDR3 bases are TGCGCCAGCAGCCAAGTAGGGGTTAACTATGGCTACACCTTC. It encodes CASSQVGVNYGYTF.

On this clonotype itself: A much larger clone lies a single base off, so this may be a read error. CDR3 DNA: TGTGCCAGCAGTTTCGGTCGGGGCATCTACACAGATACGCAGTATTTT. Its protein is CASSFGRGIYTDTQYF. The V call is TRBV12-3 or TRBV12-4, the J call TRBJ2-3, with D perhaps being TRBD1 or TRBD2 (5 bases each). The CDR3 has 16 amino acids. V gave up 3 bases and J gave up 2 bases, with 15 bases separating them.

This clonotype was seen repeatedly, ten times or more. The rearrangement links TRBV19 to TRBJ2-2, with 15 bases aligning to TRBD2. Trimming took 7 bases from V and 6 from J; bases not matched to a gene: 9. The CDR3 spans 17 residues. CDR1 is LNHDA, CDR2 SQIVND, per germline (reference sequence). The CDR3 is CASNSGGLAGGSGELFF. CDR3 in DNA: TGTGCCAGTAACTCCGGGGGACTAGCGGGAGGTTCCGGGGAGCTGTTTTTT.

This clonotype was recorded at least ten times. The chain employs TRBV11-1 and TRBJ1-2, with 7 bases aligning to TRBD1. Losses at the gene ends were 5 bases for V and 3 bases for J; bases not matched to a gene: 3. Germline V gives CDR1 SGHAT, CDR2 FQDESV (reference sequence). This CDR3 has 13 amino acids. DNA of the CDR3: TGTGCCAGCAGCCCAGGGGGGCACTATGGCTACACCTTC. This sequence encodes CASSPGGHYGYTF.

The chain links TRBV6-1 to TRBJ1-5; no firm D call. The J call is in doubt because the DNA end fits TRBJ2-3 better. The CDR3 sequence is 16 residues long. The germline gives CDR1 MNHNS, CDR2 SASEGT. Here the CDR3 reads CASSEMKGRSNQPQYF. CDR3 DNA sequence: TGTGCCAGCAGTGAAATGAAGGGTCGCAGCAATCAGCCCCAGTATTTT.

This clonotype was counted at least ten times. This chain joins TRBV7-2 and TRBJ1-4, with D perhaps matching TRBD1 (5 bases). Trimming left V 5 bases short and J 4 bases short, with 11 bases between. CDR3 length equals 14 residues. CDR1 and CDR2 from the germline V gene are SGHTA and FQGNSA. In DNA, the CDR3 is TGTGCCAGCAGCCTTGGGACCGATAATGAAAAACTGTTTTTT. The encoded protein is CASSLGTDNEKLFF. The entire variable domain, with the rest obtained from reference TRBV7-2 and TRBJ1-4, is as follows: GAGVSQSPSNKVTEKGKDVELRCDPISGHTALYWYRQSLGQGLEFLIYFQGNSAPDKSGLPSDRFSAERTGGSVSTLTIQRTQQEDSAVYLCASSLGTDNEKLFFGSGTQLSVL.

This clonotype appeared many times. The J gene is TRBJ2-1, the V gene TRBV5-8; D may match TRBD1 or TRBD2 (5 bases each). Germline-derived CDR1 and CDR2 are SGHTS and YDEGEE. With 4 bases removed from V and 3 bases from J, the gap between germline ends came to 17 bases. This CDR3 has 16 residues. The chain's CDR3 is CASSPWDRMVYNEQFF. For the CDR3, the DNA is TGTGCCAGCAGCCCATGGGACCGAATGGTCTACAATGAGCAGTTCTTC.

This clonotype was seen repeatedly, ten times or more. The rearrangement joins TRBV9 to TRBJ1-2; D perhaps matches TRBD1 (6 bases). Between the trimmed V and J ends, which lost 2 bases and 4 bases, there was a span of 36 bases. From germline, CDR1 is SGDLS and CDR2 YYNGEE. This CDR3 is built from 22 residues. CDR3: CASSVRPRDKQIGSRGLYGYTF. The CDR3 region has the DNA TGTGCCAGCAGCGTGAGACCCCGGGACAAGCAGATAGGATCACGGGGTCTCTATGGCTACACCTTC.

The gene calls are TRBV5-8 and TRBJ2-2, with TRBD1 matching over 9 bases. V lost 3 bases, J lost 5 bases, and 5 bases stayed unmatched. Germline V gives CDR1 SGHTS, CDR2 YDEGEE. The CDR3 is 15 amino acids. CDR3 coding DNA: TGTGCCAGCAGCTCCGGGACAGGGAGGACCGGGGAGCTGTTTTTT. Protein sequence: CASSSGTGRTGELFF.

This clonotype occurred many times. This chain links TRBV2 with TRBJ2-7; possible D gene TRBD2, 5 bases. The length of the CDR3 is 12 residues. Trimming removed 6 bases from V and 3 bases from J, with 9 bases in between. CDR1 and CDR2 from the germline V gene are SNHLY and FYNNEI. The CDR3 bases are TGTGCCAGCAGGGAGGACCACTACGAGCAGTACTTC. It translates to CASREDHYEQYF.

This clonotype was recorded many times. This chain links TRBV2 with TRBJ2-5, with a tentative D call TRBD2 (6 bases). Germline V gene data show CDR1 as SNHLY and CDR2 as FYNNEI. The CDR3 spans 16 residues. V was clipped by 6 bases and J by 0 bases, with 17 bases between them. CDR3 region: CASREGRTTYQETQYF. CDR3 DNA: TGTGCCAGCAGGGAGGGTAGGACAACGTACCAAGAGACCCAGTACTTC.

Turning to this clonotype: This may arise from a read error, as a much more abundant clone is one base away. Here the CDR3 omits its conserved ending phenylalanine or tryptophan, so a read error is the likely source. The chain joins TRBV9 to TRBJ1-2; the D gene is possibly TRBD1 (5 bases). Between the trimmed V and J ends, which lost 0 bases and 4 bases, there was a span of 7 bases. CDR3 length equals 13 residues. Per the germline V gene, CDR1 is SGDLS and CDR2 is YYNGEE. The CDR3 is CASSVGGAYGYTS. DNA for the CDR3: TGTGCCAGCAGCGTAGGAGGGGCCTATGGCTACACCTCC.

Many counts were recorded for this clonotype. The chain uses TRBV20-1 and TRBJ2-2; weak D call: TRBD1 (6 bases). The V gene's germline CDR1 is DFQATT and CDR2 SNEGSKA (reference sequence). The CDR3 runs to 14 residues. Trimming removed 5 bases at V and 4 bases at J, with 14 bases between. CDR3 nucleotides: TGCAGTGCTCAAGGGGGTCGTGGCACCGGGGAGCTGTTTTTT. As protein: CSAQGGRGTGELFF.

Remarks on this clonotype: Here the CDR3 omits its conserved ending phenylalanine or tryptophan, so a read error is the likely source. The genes are TRBV6-5 and TRBJ1-1; a weak D match, TRBD1 (5 bases). Trimming pared 4 bases from V and 0 bases from J, leaving 9 bases between. There are 14 residues in the CDR3. In germline, CDR1 is MNHEY, CDR2 SVGAGI. The CDR3 nucleotides are TGTGCCAGCAGTTTCGGGGGGATGAACACTGAAGCTTTCTGT. Amino acids: CASSFGGMNTEAFC.

This clonotype has a count of ten or more. This chain links TRBV4-3 with TRBJ1-2; 12 bases align to TRBD1. V shed 4 bases and J 2 bases; nucleotides not matched to a gene: 11. This CDR3 is built from 18 residues. Germline loops: CDR1 LGHNA, CDR2 YSLEER. CDR3 region: CASSLHPGTGGKNYGYTF. The CDR3 bases are TGCGCCAGCAGCCTCCACCCCGGGACAGGGGGCAAGAACTATGGCTACACCTTC.

A word on this clonotype: A junction end diverges from the germline sequence, so it may reflect a read error. The rearrangement joins TRBV5-6 to TRBJ2-7; the match to TRBD2 covers 7 bases. The CDR3 has 14 residues. CDR1 and CDR2 (germline): SGHDT, YYEEEE. In DNA, the CDR3 is TGTGCCAGTAGCTCAAGCGGGACGGCCTGGGAGCAGTACTTC. Translating gives CASSSSGTAWEQYF.

There are many counts of this clonotype. The V gene is TRBV5-6, the J gene TRBJ2-2, with D hard to call. The germline V gene has CDR1 SGHDT and CDR2 YYEEEE. The V and J ends lost 0 bases and 6 bases respectively, with 6 bases between them. This CDR3 has 13 amino acids. DNA for the CDR3: TGTGCCAGCAGCTTGGGGTGGGCCGGGGAGCTGTTTTTT. Residues: CASSLGWAGELFF.

As concerns this clonotype: With a much larger clone just one base away, this may be a read error. The gene calls are TRBV4-1 and TRBJ2-2, with D perhaps TRBD2 (5 bases). The CDR3 has 13 amino acids. Germline V gene lookup returns CDR1 MGHRA and CDR2 YSYEKL. In DNA form, the CDR3 reads TGCGCCAGCAGCCAAGGAGTTTCCGGGGAGCCGTTTTTT. It codes for CASSQGVSGEPFF.

This sequence joins TRBV7-9 and TRBJ1-1; 9 bases line up with TRBD1. V shed 4 bases, J shed 4 bases, and the junction held 4 bases outside the gene matches. Germline CDR1 SEHNR, CDR2 FQNEAQ (reference sequence). The length of the CDR3 is 14 residues. CDR3 coding DNA: TGTGCCAGCAGCTCGAGACAGGGGGGCACTGAAGCTTTCTTT. Protein sequence: CASSSRQGGTEAFF.

This clonotype was counted many times. The chain has TRBV19 and TRBJ1-6; tentatively, D is TRBD1 (5 bases). The V end was cut by 4 bases, the J end by 7 bases, with 17 bases between. The CDR3 has 16 residues. Germline V gene data show CDR1 as LNHDA and CDR2 as SQIVND (reference sequence). CDR3 amino acids: CASSTGTGFNNSPLHF. The CDR3 DNA reads as TGTGCCAGTAGTACAGGGACGGGATTTAACAATTCACCCCTCCACTTT.

This clonotype was seen at least ten times. J is TRBJ1-2 and V is TRBV19; D is uncertain. The CDR3 has 15 residues. V lost 3 bases, J lost 3 bases, and 14 bases lay in between. CDR1 and CDR2 (germline): LNHDA, SQIVND (reference sequence). This CDR3 reads CASSMLGIGYYGYTF. The CDR3 DNA is TGTGCCAGTAGTATGTTAGGGATCGGGTACTATGGCTACACCTTC.

The table lists this clonotype with many counts. The CDR3 loop is CSARPGEGTNSPLHF. The CDR3 DNA reads TGCAGTGCTAGACCCGGGGAGGGGACCAATTCACCCCTCCACTTT. The V call is TRBV20-1, the J call TRBJ1-6; weak D call: TRBD1 (5 bases). Trimming took 2 bases from V and 7 from J, leaving 15 bases between them. The CDR3 contains 15 residues. The germline CDR1 and CDR2 sequences are DFQATT and SNEGSKA (reference sequence).

Turning to this clonotype: Germline is not matched at one junction end, which may reflect a read error. J is TRBJ2-2 and V is TRBV7-7, with a tentative D call TRBD2 (6 bases). Germline V gene lookup returns CDR1 SSHAT and CDR2 FNYEAQ (reference sequence). This CDR3 has 15 residues. The CDR3 spells CASSLAVGHTGELFF. DNA for the CDR3: TGTGCTAGCAGCTTAGCGGTGGGCCACACCGGGGAGCTGTTTTTT. The whole variable domain, filled in from reference TRBV7-7 and TRBJ2-2, reads GAGVSQSPRYKVTKRGQDVTLRCDPISSHATLYWYQQALGQGPEFLTYFNYEAQPDKSGLPSDRFSAERPEGSISTLTIQRTEQRDSAMYRCASSLAVGHTGELFFGEGSRLTVL.

This clonotype was picked up many times. This chain uses TRBV11-2 with TRBJ2-7, with unresolved D. This CDR3 is built from 13 residues. Germline V CDR1 and CDR2: SGHAT, FQNNGV. V was cut by 2 bases and J by 6 bases, with 11 bases left in between. CDR3 loop: CASSLLHSGEQYF. CDR3 nucleotide sequence: TGTGCCAGCAGCTTATTACATTCAGGCGAGCAGTACTTC.

In its sample, this clonotype was seen many times. This chain joins TRBV15 and TRBJ1-2; 8 bases line up with TRBD1. The CDR3 runs 13 residues. Trimming removed 5 bases from V and 7 bases from J; junction bases left unmatched: 6. Germline loops: CDR1 LNHNV, CDR2 YYDKDF (reference sequence). The CDR3 loop is CATSRTGLGGYTF. DNA of the CDR3: TGTGCCACCAGCCGGACAGGGTTAGGTGGCTACACCTTC.

The sample holds many counts of this clonotype. One end of the junction varies from germline; a read error may be responsible. The chain has TRBV7-7 and TRBJ2-5, with 8 bases fitting TRBD2. The CDR3 runs 13 residues. Per the germline V gene, CDR1 is SSHAT and CDR2 is FNYEAQ (reference sequence). The CDR3 bases are TGTGCTAGCAGCACTAGCGGTCAAGAGACCCAGTACTTC. Its protein product is CASSTSGQETQYF.

This clonotype showed up just a few times. A much larger clone is a single base away; this may be a read error. J is TRBJ1-2 and V is TRBV12-3 or TRBV12-4, with 7 bases that match TRBD1. V gave up 4 bases and J gave up 5 bases; unmatched junction bases: 10. The CDR3 consists of 15 residues. CDR3 sequence reads: CASSCDRGRGYGYTF. CDR3 DNA: TGTGCCAGCAGTTGCGATAGGGGGCGCGGATATGGCTACACCTTC.

This clonotype was observed many times. V is TRBV20-1 and J is TRBJ2-7; 13 nucleotides agree with TRBD2. Germline V gene sequence: CDR1 DFQATT, CDR2 SNEGSKA (reference sequence). The CDR3 length is 15 residues. With 6 bases clipped from V and 6 bases from J, the junction kept 11 bases outside the gene matches. CDR3 loop: CSAPSGTSGITEQYF. CDR3 nucleotide sequence: TGCAGTGCCCCTTCCGGGACTAGCGGGATAACCGAGCAGTACTTC.

This clonotype was recorded many times. The chain has TRBV24-1 and TRBJ2-2; possibly TRBD1 for D (5 bases). The germline CDR1 and CDR2 sequences are KGHDR and SFDVKD. The CDR3 contains 14 residues. Trimming took 2 bases from V and 5 from J, leaving 8 bases between them. In DNA form, the CDR3 reads TGTGCCACCAGTGATTCTTGGACAACCGGGGAGCTGTTTTTT. Its protein product is CATSDSWTTGELFF.